This entry describes one T cell receptor (beta chain). Antigen unknown. Together with a sample-barcoded 5' primer, a J-beta primer mix was included in a second PCR lasting about 7 to 11 cycles. Each of the cDNA molecules was tagged by a template-switch adaptor with 12 random nucleotides. Each sample provided no less than 3 million CDR3-containing paired-end reads. TCRdb reprocessed the 5' RACE reads via MiXCR and lists one record per CDR3 protein. The data hold just over 800,000 distinct CDR3 sequences, with roughly 60% observed a single time. This specimen belongs to a study of blood T cells in healthy people across ages. Study results and limitations: Among long-lived donors, naive CD4+ cells were more numerous and diversity higher than in aged donors.

The CDR3 consists of 14 residues. The V and J ends lost 0 bases and 2 bases respectively, with 7 bases between them. Germline CDR1 reads LGHNA; CDR2 reads YNFKEQ. The sequenced sample was blood. The clonotype was recovered from a man aged 25 to 40 in good health. The rearrangement uses TRBV4-2 and TRBJ1-2; no clear D gene. The CDR3 DNA is TGTGCCAGCAGCCAAGATTTAGGGAACTATGGCTACACCTTC. It yields the protein CASSQDLGNYGYTF.